This T cell receptor beta chain was recovered during a study of control samples from healthy donors and cancer patients. Assay used: immunoSEQ multiplex PCR; TCRdb lists only in-frame clones, some missing. The sample records 110,000 or so clones, 89% being singletons. Germline values: CDR1 MNHEY, CDR2 SMNVEV (reference sequence). V was shortened by 8 bases and J by 3 bases, with 13 bases between the two germline ends. The CDR3 has 13 residues. This receptor was identified in a middle-aged man in good health. Sequencing input: blood. The gene calls are TRBV27 and TRBJ1-1; TRBD1 is a possible D gene (5 bases). This CDR3 is CASGGVEDTEAFF. DNA of the CDR3: TGTGCCAGCGGAGGGGTGGAGGACACTGAAGCTTTCTTT.